The entry below gives a single TCR beta chain sequence along with its context. Its antigen is unknown. Base qualities are not at hand, and no much larger clone is one base apart. The data were obtained in a study of blood T cell repertoires in COVID-19 (dated by TCRdb to 2018 to 2021). For the study in its entirety: Samples covering the acute and convalescent phases of COVID-19 were provided by collaborators in the United States, Italy and Spain. HLA class I and class II types, where available, came from metadata supplied by the sample provider rather than from assay-based typing. The sample metadata nearly always contained a de-identified subject ID, COVID-19 status, age in years and sex. The repertoires were released in a freely available public database meant as a resource for research on the immune response to SARS-CoV-2. The prospective study material was composed of cDNA or gDNA derived from T cells, B-cell-depleted T cells, or PBMCs. The samples were drawn from the first 160 participants of the ongoing ImmuneRACE study and from some 1,300 subjects provided by 6 global collaborators. Subjects who had been exposed to COVID-19, were actively infected with it, or had recovered from it provided the deeply sampled blood TCRbeta repertoires that made up the dataset. Summary of the overall study and its limitations: Clinical and demographic metadata were provided uncurated, with the amount varying by source and participant.

CDR3 length: 16 amino acids, cysteine to phenylalanine. Only the CDR3 portion is preserved as DNA: 48 bases, with reading frame beginning at the first base. Sequences LNHDA (CDR1) and SQIVND (CDR2) are obtained from the germline V gene (reference sequence). Relative to germline, V is missing 5 bases and J is missing 3 bases, with 9 bases of the junction outside any gene match. TCRbeta CDR3 regions were amplified from genomic DNA using the immunoSEQ Assay, a bias-controlled multiplex PCR. The paper's data handling went like this. The number of nucleated cells in each sample was estimated by amplification of reference gene primers within the assay. Sequence reads were collapsed and filtered to measure the absolute abundance of every unique TCRbeta CDR3 rearrangement. For each sample, productive Simpson clonality was calculated as the square root of Simpson's diversity index over productive rearrangements. In TCRdb, the immuneACCESS table is reduced to in-frame sequences with V and J assigned. These tables do not hold every clone; where another copy was compared, an unresolved V gene accounts for under half, and the others remain unexplained. That table furnishes V, J and clone size, whereas the DNA furnished D and trimming. The table for this sample lists around 190,000 clones; around 76% of them were counted only once. Of the sample, less than 9.5% falls within the top ten clones.

One collaborating source in Seattle enrolled patients while the patients were actively infected and followed the patients over time throughout the course of disease. Whole blood was collected in K2EDTA tubes by collaborating institutions according to the institutions' own protocols. For TCRbeta analysis, collaborators shipped samples in one of three forms: frozen whole blood, isolated PBMCs, or DNA extracted from either of those sample types. The TCR sequence derives from an older woman with COVID-19, enrolled during active disease. Recombination connected TRBV19 to TRBJ2-1; 8 bases in the middle match TRBD2. Sequencing was carried out using peripheral blood. The nucleotides read TGTGCCAGTAGTGCGAACGGGAGGGGGTACTACAATGAGCAGTTCTTC. Its protein is CASSANGRGYYNEQFF.